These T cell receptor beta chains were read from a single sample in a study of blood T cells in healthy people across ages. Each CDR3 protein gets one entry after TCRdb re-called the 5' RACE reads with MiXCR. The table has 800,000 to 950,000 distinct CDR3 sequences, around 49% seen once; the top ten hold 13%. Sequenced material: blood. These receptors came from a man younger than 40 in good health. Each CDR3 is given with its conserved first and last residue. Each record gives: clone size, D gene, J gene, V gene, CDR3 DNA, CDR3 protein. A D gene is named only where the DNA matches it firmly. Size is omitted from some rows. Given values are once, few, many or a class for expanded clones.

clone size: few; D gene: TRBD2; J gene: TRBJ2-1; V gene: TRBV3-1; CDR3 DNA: TGTGCCAGCAGCCAGGGACTAGCGGGGTACGATGAGCAGTTCTTC; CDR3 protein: CASSQGLAGYDEQFF
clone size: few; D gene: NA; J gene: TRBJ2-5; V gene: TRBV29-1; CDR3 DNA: TGCAGCGTTGCCCTGACAGGCCAAGAGACCCAGTACTTC; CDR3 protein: CSVALTGQETQYF
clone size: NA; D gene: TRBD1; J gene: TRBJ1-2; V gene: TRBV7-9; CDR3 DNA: TGTGCCAGCAGCTCAGAGAGGGGGCAGGGCTACACCTTC; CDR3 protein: CASSSERGQGYTF
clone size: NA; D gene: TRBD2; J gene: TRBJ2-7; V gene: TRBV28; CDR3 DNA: TGTGCCAGCAGTGCAGGGACTAGCGGGGCCCACGAGCAGTACTTC; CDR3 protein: CASSAGTSGAHEQYF
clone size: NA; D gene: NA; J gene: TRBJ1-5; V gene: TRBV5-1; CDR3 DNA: TGCGCCAGCAGCTTGGAATCCGGGCCGAATCAGCCCCAGCATTTT; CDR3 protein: CASSLESGPNQPQHF
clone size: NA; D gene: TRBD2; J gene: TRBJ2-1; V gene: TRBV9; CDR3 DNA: TGTGCCAGCAGCGTAGACAGCGGGGGGGGGTACAATGAGCAGTTCTTC; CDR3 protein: CASSVDSGGGYNEQFF
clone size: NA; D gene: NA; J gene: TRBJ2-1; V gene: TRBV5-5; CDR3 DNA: TGTGCCAGCAGGGATAGCCCCTACAATGAGCAGTTCTTC; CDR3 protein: CASRDSPYNEQFF
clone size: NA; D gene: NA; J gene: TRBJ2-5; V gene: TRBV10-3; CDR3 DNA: TGTGCCATCAGTGGAGGGGTTAAGGAGACCCAGTACTTC; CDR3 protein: CAISGGVKETQYF
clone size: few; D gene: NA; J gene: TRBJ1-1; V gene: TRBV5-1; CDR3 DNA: TGCGCCAGCAGCTGGACGACAGGGAACACTGAAGCTTTCTTT; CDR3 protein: CASSWTTGNTEAFF
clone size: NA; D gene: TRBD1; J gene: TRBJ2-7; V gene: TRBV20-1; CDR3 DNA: TGCAGTGCTAGACCGGGACAGGGCTACGAGCAGTACTTC; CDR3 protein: CSARPGQGYEQYF
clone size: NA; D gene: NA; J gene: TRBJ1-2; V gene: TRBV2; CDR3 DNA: TGTGCCAGCGGCATTGCGGTCCGTGGCTACACCTTC; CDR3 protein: CASGIAVRGYTF
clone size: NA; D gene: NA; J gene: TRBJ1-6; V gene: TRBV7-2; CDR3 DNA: TGTGCCAGCAGCTTGTGTCCAGGGAACTATAATTCACCCCTCCACTTT; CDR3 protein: CASSLCPGNYNSPLHF
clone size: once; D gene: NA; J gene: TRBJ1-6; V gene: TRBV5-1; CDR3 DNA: TGCGCCAGCAGCTTGGGGTTCAGGGAATCACCCCTCCACTTT; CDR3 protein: CASSLGFRESPLHF
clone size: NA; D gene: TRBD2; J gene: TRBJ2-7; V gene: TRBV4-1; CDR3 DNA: TGCGCCAGCAGCCAAGAGACTAGCGGGGCCTTACTCTACGAGCAGTACTTC; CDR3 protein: CASSQETSGALLYEQYF
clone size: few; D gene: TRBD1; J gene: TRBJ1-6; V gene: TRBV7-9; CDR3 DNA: TGTGCCAGCAGCTTTGGGACAGGGGGGTTTTTACCCCTCCACTTT; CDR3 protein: CASSFGTGGFLPLHF
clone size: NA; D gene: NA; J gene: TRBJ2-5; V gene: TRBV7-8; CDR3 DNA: TGTGCCAGCAGCACCTTCAGGGAGGAAGAGACCCAGTACTTC; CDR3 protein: CASSTFREEETQYF
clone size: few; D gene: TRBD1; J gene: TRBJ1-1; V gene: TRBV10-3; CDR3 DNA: TGTGCCATCAGTGATTCGGTCGACAGGGTTTACACTGAAGCTTTCTTT; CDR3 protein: CAISDSVDRVYTEAFF
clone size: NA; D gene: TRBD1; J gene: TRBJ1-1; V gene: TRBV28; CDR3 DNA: TGTGCCAGCAGTTTATGGTATACAGGGGTGAACACTGAAGCTTTCTTT; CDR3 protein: CASSLWYTGVNTEAFF
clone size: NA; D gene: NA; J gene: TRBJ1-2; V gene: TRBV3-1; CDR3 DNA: TGTGCCAGCAGCCAAAAAGACAGAAACCCCTATGGCTACACCTTC; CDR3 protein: CASSQKDRNPYGYTF
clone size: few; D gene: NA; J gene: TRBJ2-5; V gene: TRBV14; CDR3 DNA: TGTGCCAGCAGCCAAGAAATTTCAACCGGAGAGACCCAGTACTTC; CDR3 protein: CASSQEISTGETQYF
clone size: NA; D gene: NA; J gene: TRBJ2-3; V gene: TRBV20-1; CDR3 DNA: TGCAGTGCCTCGAGGAGGGGGGGCCTTTTAGATACGCAGTATTTT; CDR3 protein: CSASRRGGLLDTQYF
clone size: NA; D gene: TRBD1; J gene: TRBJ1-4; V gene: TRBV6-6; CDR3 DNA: TGTGCCAGCAGTTACCCGACAGGGGGTGATGAAAAACTGTTTTTT; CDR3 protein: CASSYPTGGDEKLFF
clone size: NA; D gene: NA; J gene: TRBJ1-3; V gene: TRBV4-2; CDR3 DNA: TGTGCCAGCAGCCAGACCCGCCCGGGGGGAAACACCATATATTTT; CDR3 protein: CASSQTRPGGNTIYF
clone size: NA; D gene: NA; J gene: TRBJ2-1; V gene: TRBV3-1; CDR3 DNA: TGTGCCGGCAGCCAAGGCGTTATCTACTACAATGAGCAGTTCTTC; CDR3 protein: CAGSQGVIYYNEQFF
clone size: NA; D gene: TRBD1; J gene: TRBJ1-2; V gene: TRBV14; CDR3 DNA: TGTGCCAGCAGCCAGGACAGGCTCCTCTATGGCTACACCTTC; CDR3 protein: CASSQDRLLYGYTF
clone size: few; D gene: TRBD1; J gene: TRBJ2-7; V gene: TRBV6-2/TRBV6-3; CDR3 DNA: TGTGCCACCTACAGGGGGCCCTACGAGCAGTACTTC; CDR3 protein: CATYRGPYEQYF
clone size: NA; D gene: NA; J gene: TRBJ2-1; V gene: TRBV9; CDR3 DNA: TGTGCCAGCAGCGTAGATCCAGGGGTGGCCTACAATGAGCAGTTCTTC; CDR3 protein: CASSVDPGVAYNEQFF